Listed below are T cell receptor beta chains from one sample, sequenced in a study of cytomegalovirus exposure and HLA in healthy donors. Measured with immunoSEQ multiplex PCR; TCRdb has only the in-frame clones, and not every one. The sample comprises some 130,000 clones, 77% of which are singletons, and approximately 4.5% rests with the top ten. The specimen was PBMCs. The receptors were gathered from a male donor in good health and CMV-seropositive. Both conserved end residues are part of each CDR3. D genes are given only for firm matches. Only some rows state a clone size, as once, few, many or a class for expanded clones.

V gene	J gene	clone size	D gene	CDR3 protein	CDR3 DNA
TRBV13	TRBJ1-1	NA	NA	CASSFRANTEAFF	TGTGCCAGCAGCTTCAGGGCGAACACTGAAGCTTTCTTT
TRBV28	TRBJ2-4	once	NA	CASSPGDTNIQYF	TGTGCCAGCAGTCCCGGGGACACCAACATTCAGTACTTC
TRBV6-1	TRBJ2-7	NA	TRBD2	CASTPASGRPEQYF	TGTGCCAGCACCCCGGCTAGCGGCCGCCCGGAGCAGTACTTC
TRBV5-5	TRBJ2-7	NA	TRBD1	CASSPSDRGIYEQYF	TGTGCCAGCAGCCCCTCGGACAGGGGGATCTACGAGCAGTACTTC
TRBV27	TRBJ1-1	few	TRBD1	CASSSRDSTEAFF	TGTGCCAGCAGCTCCCGGGACAGTACTGAAGCTTTCTTT
TRBV10-3	TRBJ1-6	NA	NA	CAIKFTDNSPLHF	TGTGCCATCAAATTCACAGATAATTCACCCCTCCACTTT
TRBV6-1	TRBJ1-2	NA	TRBD1	CASSEELGQNYGYTF	TGTGCCAGCAGTGAAGAATTGGGACAGAACTATGGCTACACCTTC
TRBV6-6	TRBJ1-5	once	NA	CASSYFENQPQHF	TGTGCCAGCAGTTACTTCGAGAATCAGCCCCAGCATTTT
TRBV19	TRBJ1-5	NA	NA	CASSAGYQPQHF	TGTGCCAGTAGCGCAGGGTATCAGCCCCAGCATTTT
TRBV11-2	TRBJ1-2	NA	NA	CASSSYPGNYGYTF	TGTGCCAGCAGTTCTTATCCGGGAAACTATGGCTACACCTTC
TRBV30	TRBJ1-1	NA	NA	CALASANTEAFF	TGTGCCCTGGCATCCGCGAACACTGAAGCTTTCTTT
TRBV29-1	TRBJ2-5	NA	NA	CSVEGAGGFQETQYF	TGCAGCGTTGAGGGGGCAGGGGGGTTCCAAGAGACCCAGTACTTC
TRBV18	TRBJ2-1	NA	TRBD2	CASSPSGGPYNEQFF	TGTGCCAGCTCACCTAGCGGGGGGCCGTACAATGAGCAGTTCTTC
TRBV5-1	TRBJ2-7	NA	NA	CASSLVPGTLDF	TGCGCCAGCAGCTTGGTCCCGGGTACCCTGGACTTC
TRBV14	TRBJ2-7	NA	NA	CASSPLGATPTNSRYF	TGTGCCAGCAGCCCGCTGGGGGCAACTCCTACGAACAGTAGGTACTTC
TRBV20-1	TRBJ1-1	NA	NA	CSATRRGSAFF	TGCAGTGCCACCCGACGAGGAAGCGCTTTCTTT
TRBV7-2	TRBJ2-5	few	TRBD2	CASSLGGGTRGETQYF	TGTGCCAGCAGCTTAGGTGGCGGGACTAGAGGGGAGACCCAGTACTTC
TRBV5-1	TRBJ1-1	NA	NA	CASSLARNTEAFF	TGCGCCAGCAGCTTGGCTCGGAACACTGAAGCTTTCTTT
TRBV7-2	TRBJ1-4	NA	NA	CASSLDGGDEKLFF	TGTGCCAGCAGCTTAGACGGCGGTGATGAAAAACTGTTTTTT
TRBV10-3	TRBJ2-5	NA	NA	CAISGAPQETQYF	TGTGCCATCAGTGGTGCGCCCCAAGAGACCCAGTACTTC
TRBV2	TRBJ2-7	once	TRBD1	CASSDRGHEQYF	TGTGCCAGCAGTGACAGGGGGCATGAGCAGTACTTC
TRBV7-2	TRBJ2-7	NA	TRBD2	CASSLDSGRDEQYF	TGTGCCAGCAGCTTAGATAGCGGGAGAGACGAGCAGTACTTC
TRBV29-1	TRBJ2-1	NA	NA	CSVEDQQVSYNEQFF	TGCAGCGTTGAAGATCAGCAGGTATCCTACAATGAGCAGTTCTTC
TRBV5-1	TRBJ2-3	NA	TRBD2	CASSFPPGGDTDTQYF	TGCGCCAGCAGCTTCCCACCGGGGGGTGACACAGATACGCAGTATTTT
TRBV2	TRBJ2-1	few	NA	CAIKRTTQGSEQFF	TGTGCCATCAAGAGAACAACTCAGGGTAGTGAGCAGTTCTTC
TRBV5-6	TRBJ1-2	NA	NA	CASSSGLDGYTF	TGTGCCAGCAGCTCCGGACTGGATGGCTACACCTTC
TRBV2	TRBJ1-5	NA	NA	CASRKTQDSNQPQHF	TGTGCCAGCAGGAAGACACAGGATAGCAATCAGCCCCAGCATTTT
TRBV27	TRBJ2-2	NA	NA	CASSPRGTGELFF	TGTGCCAGCAGTCCTCGCGGCACCGGGGAGCTGTTTTTT
TRBV19	TRBJ1-1	once	NA	CASSKRRTEAFF	TGTGCCAGTAGTAAGAGGAGGACTGAAGCTTTCTTT
TRBV7-3	TRBJ2-1	NA	TRBD2	CASSPAGITEQFF	TGTGCCAGCAGCCCAGCGGGAATCACTGAGCAGTTCTTC
TRBV7-2	TRBJ1-1	NA	TRBD1	CASSLDRGRYAFF	TGTGCCAGCAGCTTAGACAGGGGGCGGTATGCTTTCTTT
TRBV11-2	TRBJ2-5	few	NA	CASSRHLGETQYF	TGTGCCAGCAGCAGACATCTCGGAGAGACCCAGTACTTC
TRBV5-1	TRBJ2-7	once	NA	CASSHGQIAYEQYF	TGCGCCAGCAGCCACGGACAGATCGCCTACGAGCAGTACTTC
TRBV7-9	TRBJ1-1	NA	NA	CASSSQGVETEAFF	TGTGCCAGCAGCTCACAGGGAGTGGAGACTGAAGCTTTCTTT
TRBV5-4	TRBJ2-2	NA	TRBD2	CASSLLSSGSGELFF	TGTGCCAGCAGCTTATTGTCTAGCGGGTCCGGGGAGCTGTTTTTT
TRBV7-8	TRBJ2-7	NA	TRBD2	CASSLGLAIYEQYF	TGTGCCAGCAGCTTGGGACTAGCGATTTACGAGCAGTACTTC
TRBV5-1	TRBJ2-7	NA	TRBD1	CASSGDSPYEQYF	TGCGCCAGCAGCGGGGACAGTCCCTACGAGCAGTACTTC
TRBV2	TRBJ1-2	NA	TRBD1	CATSGTDYGYTF	TGTGCCACCTCCGGGACAGACTATGGCTACACCTTC
TRBV7-3	TRBJ2-5	NA	NA	CASSLEGLYEETQYF	TGTGCCAGCAGCTTGGAGGGACTCTATGAAGAGACCCAGTACTTC
TRBV7-6	TRBJ1-1	NA	NA	CASSSSPTNTEAFF	TGTGCCAGCAGTTCGAGTCCGACAAACACTGAAGCTTTCTTT